This T cell receptor beta chain is from a study of Ad26.COV2.S vaccination and SARS-CoV-2 variants. Study at large: Ad26.COV2.S shots went into the muscle once or twice, 56 days apart.

Measured with immunoSEQ multiplex PCR; TCRdb has only the in-frame clones, and not every one. The sample holds roughly 300,000 clones, less than 90% seen once. In this sample, this clone turned up once. Its specificity is not known. Study findings and constraints: Spike-specific TCR breadth in vaccine recipients exceeded that seen in placebo recipients. Participants given vaccine showed non-spike TCR breadth similar to that of placebo recipients.

Treatment denoted: 15 to 20 received Ad26.COV2.S at low or high dose, single or two shots; five or six received placebo; per-sample allocation not given. Repertoires come from day 63 after the first vaccine or placebo injection. Trimming stripped 4 bases from V and 8 bases from J, with 15 bases between. CDR3 length: 13 residues. Germline values: CDR1 SGHRS, CDR2 YFSETQ. The sample consisted of peripheral blood, taken in a trial of Ad26.COV2.S vaccine versus placebo. This receptor was taken from a person aged 18-65 years who received the Ad26.COV2.S COVID-19 vaccine or a placebo. The rearrangement links TRBV5-1 to TRBJ1-1; possibly TRBD1 for D (5 bases). Here the CDR3 reads CASSPEGNREAFF. CDR3 sequence (DNA): TGCGCCAGCAGCCCGGAGGGGAACAGGGAAGCTTTCTTT.